These 22 T cell receptor beta chains share one sample of origin, sequenced in a study of spatial heterogeneity in lung cancer. TCRdb reprocessed the 5' RACE reads with MiXCR, giving one entry per CDR3 protein. The table includes about 60,000 distinct CDR3 sequences, more than 7% detected once. Sample time point: sample taken at primary tumor resection. Without sorting, whole RNA was sequenced from tumor, nontumor lung or frozen PBMC. The sample in question was PBMCs, obtained at surgery. The source of these receptors is a female donor with early-stage non-small cell lung cancer.

The chain combines TRBV10-3 with TRBJ2-5; no definite D call. Trimming pared 4 bases from V and 1 base from J, leaving 13 bases between. Germline V lookup: CDR1 ENHRY, CDR2 SYGVKD. The CDR3 extends over 15 amino acids. CDR3 sequence reads: CAISVGRTAQETQYF. CDR3 in DNA: TGTGCCATCAGTGTGGGCAGGACGGCCCAAGAGACCCAGTACTTC.

This chain uses TRBV20-1 with TRBJ2-3; 8 nucleotides agree with TRBD2. Germline lookup yields CDR1 DFQATT and CDR2 SNEGSKA (reference sequence). The CDR3 extends over 14 amino acids. V lost 3 bases to trimming and J lost 2 bases; unmatched junction nucleotides: 4. CDR3 sequence: CSARRGGFTDTQYF. Here the CDR3 DNA reads TGCAGTGCTAGGCGCGGGGGGTTCACAGATACGCAGTATTTT.

The rearrangement uses TRBV25-1 and TRBJ2-5, with D tentatively TRBD1 (7 bases). The germline V gene encodes CDR1 MGHDK and CDR2 SYGVNS. V lost 2 bases to trimming and J lost 5 bases, with 18 bases between them. The CDR3 runs 16 residues. The CDR3, as DNA: TGTGCCAGCAGTGAACAGGGGGGAGTAATAGGGGAGACCCAGTACTTC. Protein: CASSEQGGVIGETQYF.

The table lists this clonotype with a few counts. CDR3 DNA: TGCGCCAGCAGCTTGGAAGGGGGAGGAACCTCTGGGGCCAACGTCCTGACTTTC. Its translation: CASSLEGGGTSGANVLTF. The V gene is TRBV5-1, the J gene TRBJ2-6; perhaps D is TRBD1 or TRBD2 (6 bases each). The V end was cut by 0 bases, the J end by 0 bases, with 13 bases between. The germline CDR1 and CDR2 sequences are SGHRS and YFSETQ. The CDR3 is made up of 18 amino acids. The full variable domain, in which reference TRBV5-1 and TRBJ2-6 provide the parts outside the CDR3, is KAGVTQTPRYLIKTRGQQVTLSCSPISGHRSVSWYQQTPGQGLQFLFEYFSETQRNKGNFPGRFSGRQFSNSRSEMNVSTLELGDSALYLCASSLEGGGTSGANVLTFGAGSRLTVL.

This clonotype showed up many times. The J gene is TRBJ1-2, the V gene TRBV20-1; a possible D gene is TRBD1 (6 bases). CDR3 length: 12 amino acids. Germline CDR1 is DFQATT and CDR2 is SNEGSKA (reference sequence). V lost 6 bases to trimming and J lost 3 bases, with 11 bases between them. The CDR3 spells CSAPRGDYGYTF. CDR3 coding DNA: TGCAGTGCGCCCAGGGGAGACTATGGCTACACCTTC.

This clonotype showed up many times. This sequence joins TRBV6-2 or TRBV6-3 and TRBJ2-7, with 14 bases aligning to TRBD2. Germline V gives CDR1 MNHEY, CDR2 SVGEGT. The CDR3 loop spans 17 amino acids. Losses at the gene ends were 5 bases for V and 2 bases for J; bases not matched to a gene: 8. CDR3 protein: CASSTGTSGSAPYEQYF. The CDR3 region has the DNA TGTGCCAGCAGTACCGGGACTAGCGGGAGCGCGCCCTACGAGCAGTACTTC.

This clonotype was found a few times. This rearrangement joins TRBV28 to TRBJ2-7; TRBD2 matches at 12 bases. Unmatched junction bases numbered 11, after V lost 3 bases and J lost 5 bases. Per the germline V gene, CDR1 is MDHEN and CDR2 is SYDVKM. The CDR3 is made up of 17 amino acids. Here the CDR3 DNA reads TGTGCCAGCAGTTTGGCTCGACTAGCGGGAGCCCAGAACGAGCAGTACTTC. It specifies CASSLARLAGAQNEQYF.

This clonotype was detected many times. This chain links TRBV9 with TRBJ1-2; D remains unclear. The germline gives CDR1 SGDLS, CDR2 YYNGEE. Trimming pared 7 bases from V and 1 base from J, leaving 17 bases between. The CDR3 length is 15 residues. In DNA form, the CDR3 reads TGTGCCAGCGCGAACGAGGACTTTTTTAACTATGGCTACACCTTC. Its translation: CASANEDFFNYGYTF.

The rearrangement uses TRBV6-1 and TRBJ1-2; the D gene is possibly TRBD1 (5 bases). Trimming pared 1 base from V and 8 bases from J, leaving 17 bases between. There are 15 residues in the CDR3. The V gene's germline CDR1 is MNHNS and CDR2 SASEGT. The CDR3 DNA reads as TGTGCCAGCAGTGAAGGTGTCGAGGGGTTTCGAGGCTACACCTTC. Amino acids: CASSEGVEGFRGYTF.

The rearrangement links TRBV4-2 to TRBJ2-3; 9 positions agree with TRBD2. The CDR3 covers 16 residues. In germline, CDR1 is LGHNA, CDR2 YNFKEQ. V was clipped by 0 bases and J by 2 bases; unmatched bases: 3. CDR3 in amino acids: CASSQEASGDTDTQYF. Written as DNA, the CDR3 is TGTGCCAGCAGCCAAGAGGCTAGCGGGGACACAGATACGCAGTATTTT.

Ten or more counts support this clonotype. The V gene is TRBV10-1, the J gene TRBJ2-5; tentatively, D is TRBD2 (5 bases). V shed 3 bases and J shed 2 bases, with 13 bases lying between them. CDR1 WNHNN and CDR2 SYGVQD come from the germline V gene (reference sequence). The CDR3 is 15 amino acids. The DNA for the CDR3 is TGCGCCAGCAGTGATCCCGGGAACCTGCAAGAGACCCAGTACTTC. Translation: CASSDPGNLQETQYF.

V is TRBV23-1 and J is TRBJ2-1, with D possibly TRBD2 on 6 matching bases. TRBV23-1 is labeled an ORF, and its function is uncertain. The CDR3 spans 12 residues. V lost 10 bases and J 3 bases, leaving 10 bases between the germline ends. The DNA of the CDR3 is TGCGCCAACCCGGAGGGCTACAATGAGCAGTTCTTC. This sequence encodes CANPEGYNEQFF.

J is TRBJ2-1 and V is TRBV12-3 or TRBV12-4; 10 bases map to TRBD2. With V trimmed by 6 bases and J by 1 base, 6 bases remained unmatched. The CDR3 sequence is 16 residues long. The CDR3 bases are TGTGCCAGCAGACTTAGCGGGAGGCCATCCTACAATGAGCAGTTCTTC. Translation gives CASRLSGRPSYNEQFF.

The CDR3 sequence is CASSYTYGTDTQYF. In DNA form, the CDR3 reads TGTGCCAGCAGTTACACCTACGGCACAGATACGCAGTATTTT. The chain links TRBV6-6 to TRBJ2-3; D gene ambiguous. The CDR3 consists of 14 residues. The V end was cut by 2 bases, the J end by 1 base, with 7 bases between. CDR1 MNHNY and CDR2 SVGAGI come from the germline V gene (reference sequence).

The genes are TRBV6-5 and TRBJ1-1, with a tentative D call TRBD1 (6 bases). CDR3 size: 11 residues. Per the germline V gene, CDR1 is MNHEY and CDR2 is SVGAGI. The ends were cut back, 6 bases at V and 11 bases at J, with 13 bases in the middle. The CDR3 loop reads CASRDSGFAFF. Here the CDR3 DNA reads TGTGCCAGCAGGGACAGCGGGTTTGCTTTCTTT.

This clonotype has only a few counts. The chain combines TRBV10-1 with TRBJ2-5; D is perhaps TRBD1 or TRBD2 (5 bases each). The CDR3 has 15 amino acids. V was trimmed by 5 bases and J by 5 bases, leaving 18 bases between them. Germline V lookup: CDR1 WNHNN, CDR2 SYGVQD (reference sequence). The CDR3 loop reads CASSFTPGPQETQYF. The CDR3 nucleotides are TGCGCCAGCAGTTTTACCCCGGGACCCCAGGAGACCCAGTACTTC.

This clonotype was seen ten or more times. The gene calls are TRBV5-1 and TRBJ2-6; possibly TRBD2 for D (6 bases). The germline gives CDR1 SGHRS, CDR2 YFSETQ. Trimming removed 4 bases from V and 0 bases from J, with 14 bases in between. The CDR3 runs 17 residues. CDR3 sequence: CASSVGVAVSGANVLTF. The CDR3 DNA is TGCGCCAGCAGCGTGGGGGTAGCGGTCTCTGGGGCCAACGTCCTGACTTTC.

This clonotype was detected a few times. This rearrangement joins TRBV20-1 to TRBJ2-3, with a tentative D call TRBD2 (6 bases). The V and J ends lost 0 bases and 4 bases respectively, with 8 bases between them. Germline V lookup: CDR1 DFQATT, CDR2 SNEGSKA (reference sequence). This CDR3 contains 13 residues. CDR3 bases: TGCAGTGCTAGAGATCGACTAGCAGATACGCAGTATTTT. Protein: CSARDRLADTQYF.

In this sample, this clonotype turned up many times. The chain links TRBV2 to TRBJ1-1; 10 bases match TRBD1. The CDR3 length is 16 residues. The germline gives CDR1 SNHLY, CDR2 FYNNEI. V shed 5 bases and J 2 bases; nucleotides not matched to a gene: 8. The CDR3 region has the DNA TGTGCCAGCAGTCCGGGACAGGGGAGAATAAACACTGAAGCTTTCTTT. This encodes CASSPGQGRINTEAFF. The entire variable domain, with the rest obtained from reference TRBV2 and TRBJ1-1, is as follows: EPEVTQTPSHQVTQMGQEVILRCVPISNHLYFYWYRQILGQKVEFLVSFYNNEISEKSEIFDDQFSVERPDGSNFTLKIRSTKLEDSAMYFCASSPGQGRINTEAFFGQGTRLTVV.

The chain uses TRBV11-2 and TRBJ1-2; TRBD1 is a possible D gene (6 bases). The CDR3 sequence is 14 residues long. CDR1 and CDR2 from the germline V gene are SGHAT and FQNNGV. V was shortened by 2 bases and J by 4 bases, with 11 bases between the two germline ends. The CDR3 DNA reads as TGTGCCAGCAGCTTATCAGGGGAGGGCTATGGCTACACCTTC. This encodes CASSLSGEGYGYTF.

At least ten counts were recorded for this clonotype. J is TRBJ1-1 and V is TRBV7-2; TRBD1 might be the D (5 bases). Trimming shortened V by 7 bases and J by 11 bases, and 17 bases separated the two germline ends. Germline V gene sequence: CDR1 SGHTA, CDR2 FQGNSA. There are 12 residues in the CDR3. The CDR3 protein is CASIGTPSPAFF. DNA of the CDR3: TGTGCCAGCATCGGGACCCCGTCACCTGCTTTCTTT.

This clonotype was detected only a few times. V gene TRBV27 combines with J gene TRBJ2-7; 13 bases fit TRBD2. Germline V gives CDR1 MNHEY, CDR2 SMNVEV (reference sequence). This CDR3 has 16 residues. The J segment lost 3 bases and the V segment lost 5 bases, leaving 7 bases of the junction unmatched. The CDR3 spells CASSPQGLAGYYEQYF. DNA of the CDR3: TGTGCCAGCAGTCCACAGGGACTAGCGGGGTACTACGAGCAGTACTTC.